This TCR beta chain was sequenced for a study of vaccination effects on CD4 cells after COVID-19 (dated by TCRdb to the early 2020s). Describing the broader study: Each participant received two doses of an mRNA SARS-CoV-2 vaccine, either BNT162b2 or mRNA-1273. Pre-vaccine samples were collected from two convalescent patients 16 days and one week before the first dose, corresponding to 142 and 148 days after COVID-19 diagnosis. The study compared SARS-CoV-2 spike-specific CD4+ TCR repertoires before and after mRNA vaccination in COVID-19 convalescent patients and infection-naive vaccine recipients. The full study included some eleven COVID-19 convalescent patients and a handful of SARS-CoV-2-naive healthy vaccine recipients. The Oncomine TCR Beta short-read assay on an Illumina iSeq 100 was used to sequence cultures from other donors in the study.

Library method: the immunoSEQ multiplex PCR assay. DNA from the CD4+ T cells that had been cultured and isolated underwent TCR beta CDR3 sequencing. Under the source paper's analysis protocol: Non-productive TCR sequences were discarded, and reads were trimmed to the CDR3 region, with only CDR3s of 7 or more amino acids retained. Antigen-specific clonotypes were identified using the MANAFEST web app by comparison of expansion in peptide wells against reference cultures. To count as positive, a clone had to show expansion at FDR<0.05 compared with the reference and with all other wells, an odds ratio above 5, and a frequency above 0.1% in two replicate wells. A clonotype was called cross-reactive if it was significantly expanded both in SARS-CoV-2 spike wells and in at least one common cold coronavirus spike condition. CDR3 similarity was assessed by Levenshtein distance using the stringdist R package, and unrooted trees were constructed with ape in R 3.6.1. The source is immuneACCESS, and TCRdb retained only in-frame sequences with V and J called. Part of the clones is not carried over; for the studies checked, unresolved V genes explain less than half of this, and the remainder is unexplained. V and J calls and clone size are as listed in that table; D and trimming were resolved from the DNA. Here the sample has some 24,000 clones; around 77% occur a single time. The ten largest account for 16% of the sample.

In this sample, this clone turned up once. No antigen is known for it. No qualities accompany the bases; no much larger clone lies one base away. Points the paper makes about the study in general: Both infection-induced and vaccine-induced clones contracted markedly at late post-vaccination timepoints, which is consistent with waning T cell responses. In convalescent patients, the post-vaccine spike-reactive repertoire was composed mainly of new vaccine-induced clones that were largely distinct from infection-induced clones. Limitations of the study were the small number of convalescent patients and the absence of early post-infection timepoints.

CDR1 MGHRA and CDR2 YSYEKL are derived from the germline V gene. Compared with germline, V lacks 0 bases and J lacks 8 bases; bases without a gene match: 8. The cysteine opens and the phenylalanine closes a CDR3 of 16 amino acids. The read is trimmed to its CDR3 DNA, 48 bases read in frame from base 1. To identify antigen-specific CD4+ T cell clonotypes by their expansion, the ViraFEST assay first stimulated PBMC with viral peptide pools and then applied TCR sequencing. After about 9 days of culture, CD4+ T cells were isolated with the EasySep CD4+ T cell isolation kit. Convalescent patients had PCR-confirmed SARS-CoV-2 infection between March and December 2020, before Alpha, Beta and Delta variants emerged in the United States. About 1.8 million PBMC per well were cultured with about 9 ug/ml peptides in IMDM containing approximately 4.7% human AB serum, 8.5 to 10 IU/ml IL-2 and gentamicin. On days 3 and 7, half of the culture medium was replaced with fresh IL-2-containing medium. Unless otherwise noted, each peptide stimulation condition was cultured in triplicate wells. Using Ficoll-Paque Plus gradient centrifugation, PBMC were separated from whole blood and then either used fresh or cryopreserved at -140C. The spike proteins of SARS-CoV-2 and of the common cold coronaviruses HCoV-NL63, HCoV-OC43 and HCoV-229E were spanned by overlapping peptide pools. The QIAamp micro DNA kit was used to extract genomic DNA from the cultured CD4+ T cells.

The receptor's source is a human donor who had a prior SARS-CoV-2 infection. In this chain, TRBV4-1 is recombined with TRBJ1-4, with TRBD1 identical over 8 junction bases. The sample was CD4+ T cells from PBMCs cultured with SARS-CoV-2 spike peptides, taken before COVID-19 vaccination. The intended sense of this specimen's cell subset or site label: SARS-CoV-2 spike overlapping peptide pool stimulation. This receptor carries the CDR3 CASSQDGHRGREKLFF. The DNA sequence follows: TGCGCCAGCAGCCAAGATGGGCACAGGGGGAGGGAAAAACTGTTTTTT.